These 10 T cell receptor beta chains were sequenced from one sample in a study of cytomegalovirus exposure and HLA in healthy donors. Researchers ran the PCR with 60 Vbeta and 13 Jbeta primers. Sequencing used immunoSEQ multiplex PCR; TCRdb keeps in-frame clones, though not all of them. The repertoire includes about 140,000 clones, around 73% of them detected once, and 14% sits in the top ten. The sequencing input was PBMCs. The receptors stem from a human donor in good health.

The V gene is TRBV2, the J gene TRBJ2-1; D gene uncertain. The CDR3 contains 13 residues. Germline assignment: CDR1 SNHLY and CDR2 FYNNEI. Trimming removed 4 bases from V and 10 bases from J, with 14 bases in between. The CDR3 loop is CASSVDSAGEQFF. CDR3 DNA sequence: TGTGCCAGCAGTGTCGATTCAGCCGGGGAGCAGTTCTTC.

This clone was seen more than once but under ten times. V usage is TRBV27 and J usage is TRBJ2-7, with 10 bases aligning to TRBD1. Germline assignment: CDR1 MNHEY and CDR2 SMNVEV (reference sequence). After removal of 5 bases from V and 5 bases from J, the junction contained 9 bases not matched to a gene. The CDR3 is 15 residues long. The CDR3 sequence is CASSNLPGQGHEQYF. The CDR3 DNA sequence: TGTGCCAGCAGTAATTTACCGGGACAGGGGCACGAGCAGTACTTC.

The chain couples TRBV11-2 to TRBJ2-7, with 8 nucleotides matching TRBD1. Germline CDR1 and CDR2: SGHAT and FQNNGV. The CDR3 length is 16 residues. Trimming cost V 4 bases and J 3 bases; bases outside gene matches: 11. CDR3 nucleotide sequence: TGTGCCAGCAGCTCATCAGACAGGGGCGTCCTCTACGAGCAGTACTTC. Translation: CASSSSDRGVLYEQYF.

This clone occurred once. The rearrangement joins TRBV29-1 to TRBJ2-1; tentative D call: TRBD1 (5 bases). The CDR3 loop spans 13 amino acids. Trimming shortened V by 2 bases and J by 5 bases, and 10 bases separated the two germline ends. CDR1 SQVTM and CDR2 ANQGSEA come from the germline V gene. CDR3 loop: CSVEIGQDNEQFF. Here the CDR3 DNA reads TGCAGCGTTGAAATAGGACAAGACAATGAGCAGTTCTTC.

The chain joins TRBV5-6 to TRBJ2-6, with D hard to call. This CDR3 comprises 17 residues. V lost 3 bases, J lost 2 bases, and 15 bases lay in between. CDR1 is SGHDT, CDR2 YYEEEE, per germline. The chain's CDR3 is CASSSSVTPPGANVLTF. CDR3 sequence (DNA): TGTGCCAGCAGCTCATCAGTAACCCCCCCTGGGGCCAACGTCCTGACTTTC.

The rearrangement links TRBV5-1 to TRBJ1-2; D is uncertain. Germline values: CDR1 SGHRS, CDR2 YFSETQ. The CDR3 sequence is 13 residues long. V gave up 1 base and J gave up 7 bases, with 11 bases separating them. CDR3 sequence: CASSLTEYSGYTF. The CDR3 DNA is TGCGCCAGCAGCTTGACCGAATATAGTGGCTACACCTTC.

This chain joins TRBV27 and TRBJ2-7, with D perhaps matching TRBD1 (6 bases). The CDR3 has 15 residues. CDR1 and CDR2 from the germline V gene are MNHEY and SMNVEV (reference sequence). The ends were cut back, 2 bases at V and 6 bases at J, with 17 bases in the middle. The CDR3 DNA reads TGTGCCAGCAGTTTAACTCCGACAGGCCTTGGCGAGCAGTACTTC. Translation: CASSLTPTGLGEQYF.

The genes are TRBV7-9 and TRBJ2-7; D not resolved. Germline values: CDR1 SEHNR, CDR2 FQNEAQ (reference sequence). The CDR3 has 12 amino acids. The V end was cut by 1 base, the J end by 5 bases, with 6 bases between. As DNA, the CDR3 is TGTGCCAGCAGCTTAGTAAGCAACGAGCAGTACTTC. Its translation is CASSLVSNEQYF.

The rearrangement links TRBV27 to TRBJ2-7; tentative D call: TRBD2 (6 bases). This CDR3 contains 15 residues. Germline CDR1 and CDR2: MNHEY and SMNVEV (reference sequence). Deletions cut 4 bases from V and 0 bases from J, with 13 bases between. In nucleotides, the CDR3 is TGTGCCAGCAGTTCTTTTAGCGGAAGCTCCTACGAGCAGTACTTC. Amino acid sequence: CASSSFSGSSYEQYF.

The gene calls are TRBV5-4 and TRBJ2-3, with no clear D. Trimming took 0 bases from V and 0 from J, leaving 17 bases between them. Germline loops: CDR1 SGHNT, CDR2 YYREEE (reference sequence). This CDR3 spans 18 amino acids. Here the CDR3 reads CASSLASWPGRSTDTQYF. The CDR3 DNA reads as TGTGCCAGCAGCTTGGCATCTTGGCCGGGTAGGAGCACAGATACGCAGTATTTT. Looking up the rest from reference TRBV5-4 and TRBJ2-3 gives the full variable domain: ETGVTQSPTHLIKTRGQQVTLRCSSQSGHNTVSWYQQALGQGPQFIFQYYREEENGRGNFPPRFSGLQFPNYSSELNVNALELDDSALYLCASSLASWPGRSTDTQYFGPGTRLTVL.